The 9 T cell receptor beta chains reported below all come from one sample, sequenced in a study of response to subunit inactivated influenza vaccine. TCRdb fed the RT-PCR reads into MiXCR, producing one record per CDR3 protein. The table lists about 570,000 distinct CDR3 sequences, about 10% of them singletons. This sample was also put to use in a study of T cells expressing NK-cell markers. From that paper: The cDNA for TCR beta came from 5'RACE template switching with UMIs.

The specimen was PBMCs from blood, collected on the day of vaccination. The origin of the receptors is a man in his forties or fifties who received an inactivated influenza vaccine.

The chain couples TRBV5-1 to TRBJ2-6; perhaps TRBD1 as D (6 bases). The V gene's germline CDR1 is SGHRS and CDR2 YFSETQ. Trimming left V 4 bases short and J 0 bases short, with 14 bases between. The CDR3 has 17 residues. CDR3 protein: CASSAPGVSSGANVLTF. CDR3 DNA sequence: TGCGCCAGCAGCGCGCCAGGGGTGAGCTCTGGGGCCAACGTCCTGACTTTC.

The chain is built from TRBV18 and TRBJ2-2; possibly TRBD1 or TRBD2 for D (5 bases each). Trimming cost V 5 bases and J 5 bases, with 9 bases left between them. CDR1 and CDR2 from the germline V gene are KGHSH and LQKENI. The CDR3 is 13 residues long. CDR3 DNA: TGTGCCAGCTCAACCAGGGAGACCGGGGAGCTGTTTTTT. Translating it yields CASSTRETGELFF.

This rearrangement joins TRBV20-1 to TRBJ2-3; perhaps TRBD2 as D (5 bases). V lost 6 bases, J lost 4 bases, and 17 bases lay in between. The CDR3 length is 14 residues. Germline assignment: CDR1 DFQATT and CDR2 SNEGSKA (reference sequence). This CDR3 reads CSATRTGLSDTQYF. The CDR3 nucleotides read TGCAGTGCAACCCGGACTGGCTTATCAGATACGCAGTATTTT.

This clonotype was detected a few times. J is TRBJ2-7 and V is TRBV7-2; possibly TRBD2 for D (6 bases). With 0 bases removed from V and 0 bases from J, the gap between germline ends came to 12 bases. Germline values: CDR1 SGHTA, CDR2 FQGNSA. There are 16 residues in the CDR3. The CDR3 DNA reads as TGTGCCAGCAGCTTAGCGGAGGGAACCAGCTCCTACGAGCAGTACTTC. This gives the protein CASSLAEGTSSYEQYF.

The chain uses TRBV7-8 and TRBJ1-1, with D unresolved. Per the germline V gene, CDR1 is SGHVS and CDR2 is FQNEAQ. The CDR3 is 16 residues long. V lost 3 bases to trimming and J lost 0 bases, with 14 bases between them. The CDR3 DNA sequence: TGTGCCAGCAGCTTCTCGGGCAGACCCATGAACACTGAAGCTTTCTTT. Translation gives CASSFSGRPMNTEAFF. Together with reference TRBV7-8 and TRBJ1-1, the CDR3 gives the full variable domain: GAGVSQSPRYKVAKRGQDVALRCDPISGHVSLFWYQQALGQGPEFLTYFQNEAQLDKSGLPSDRFFAERPEGSVSTLKIQRTQQEDSAVYLCASSFSGRPMNTEAFFGQGTRLTVV.

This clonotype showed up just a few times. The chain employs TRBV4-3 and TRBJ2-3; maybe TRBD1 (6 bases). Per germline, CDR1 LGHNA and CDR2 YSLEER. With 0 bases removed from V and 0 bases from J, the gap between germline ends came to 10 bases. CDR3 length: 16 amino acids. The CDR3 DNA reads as TGCGCCAGCAGCCAAGAGGGGACACGGAGCACAGATACGCAGTATTTT. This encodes CASSQEGTRSTDTQYF.

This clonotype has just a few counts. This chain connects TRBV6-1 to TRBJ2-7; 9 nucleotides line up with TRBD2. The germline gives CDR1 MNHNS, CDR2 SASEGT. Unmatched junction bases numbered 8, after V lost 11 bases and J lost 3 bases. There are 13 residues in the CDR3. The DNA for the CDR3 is TGTGCCCAGGGACTAGCCTCGATCTACGAGCAGTACTTC. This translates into CAQGLASIYEQYF.

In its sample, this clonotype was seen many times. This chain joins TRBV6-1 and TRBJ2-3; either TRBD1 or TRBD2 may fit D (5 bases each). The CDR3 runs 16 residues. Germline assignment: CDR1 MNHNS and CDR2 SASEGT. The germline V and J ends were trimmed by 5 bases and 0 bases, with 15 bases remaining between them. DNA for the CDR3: TGTGCCAGCAGTCCTCCCGGGACCTGGAGCACAGATACGCAGTATTTT. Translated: CASSPPGTWSTDTQYF.

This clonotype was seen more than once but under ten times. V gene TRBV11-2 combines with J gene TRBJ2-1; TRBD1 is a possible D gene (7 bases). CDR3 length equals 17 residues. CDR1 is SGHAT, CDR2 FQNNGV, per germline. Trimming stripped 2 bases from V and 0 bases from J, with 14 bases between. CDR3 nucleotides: TGTGCCAGCAGCTTAACAGGGGCGGGAAGCTCCTACAATGAGCAGTTCTTC. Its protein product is CASSLTGAGSSYNEQFF.